The 27 T cell receptor beta chains presented below share a single source sample, sequenced in a study of cytomegalovirus exposure and HLA in healthy donors. With 60 Vbeta and 13 Jbeta primers, the PCR was carried out. Profiling relied on immunoSEQ multiplex PCR, and the TCRdb table lists in-frame clones only, not all of them. Here the sample spans under 300,000 clones, about 66% being singletons. The source material was PBMCs. These receptors all come from a female donor in good health and CMV-seronegative.

The genes are TRBV19 and TRBJ2-5, with 10 bases lining up with TRBD2. Germline V lookup: CDR1 LNHDA, CDR2 SQIVND (reference sequence). With V trimmed by 9 bases and J by 1 base, 5 bases remained unmatched. The CDR3 totals 14 residues. For the CDR3, the DNA is TGTGCCAGCCATAGCGGGAGGCTCCAAGAGACCCAGTACTTC. Translating it yields CASHSGRLQETQYF.

This clone occurred once. The rearrangement links TRBV14 to TRBJ2-2, with 7 positions matching TRBD2. Germline CDR1 SGHDN, CDR2 FVKESK. The CDR3 has 15 amino acids. After removal of 4 bases from V and 3 bases from J, the junction contained 5 bases not matched to a gene. This chain's CDR3 is CASSRGGLYTGELFF. CDR3 coding DNA: TGTGCCAGCAGCCGGGGGGGACTTTACACCGGGGAGCTGTTTTTT.

The chain recombines TRBV6-1 with TRBJ1-2, with D maybe TRBD1 (5 bases). This CDR3 is 17 amino acids long. Germline loops: CDR1 MNHNS, CDR2 SASEGT. Trimming pared 0 bases from V and 1 base from J, leaving 15 bases between. The DNA for the CDR3 is TGTGCCAGCAGTGAAGCGGTATTGGGGCAGGTTAACTATGGCTACACCTTC. It codes for CASSEAVLGQVNYGYTF.

The chain links TRBV5-1 to TRBJ2-5; 14 nucleotides agree with TRBD2. The assigned J gene may be wrong: the sequence end matches TRBJ2-7 better. The CDR3 length is 19 residues. CDR1 is SGHRS and CDR2 is YFSETQ in the germline V gene. The CDR3, as DNA: TGCGCCAGCAGCCTCGACCTTGTGACTAGCGGGAGGGCCACCTACGAGCAGTACTTC. Amino acid sequence: CASSLDLVTSGRATYEQYF.

As to this clone: At one end the junction does not follow the germline gene, possibly because of a read error. This sample also contains other DNA sequences that code for the same CDR3. The rearrangement uses TRBV5-1 and TRBJ1-4; the D is unclear. The germline CDR1 and CDR2 sequences are SGHRS and YFSETQ. The CDR3 has 14 amino acids. This CDR3 reads CASSLGLRNEKLFF. The CDR3 DNA reads as TGCGCCAGCAGCTTGGGACTGAGAAATGAAAAATTGTTTTTT.

The rearrangement joins TRBV30 to TRBJ2-7; 9 nucleotides line up with TRBD2. V lost 0 bases to trimming and J lost 2 bases; unmatched junction nucleotides: 11. This CDR3 has 17 residues. Germline V lookup: CDR1 GTSNPN, CDR2 SVGIG (reference sequence). The CDR3 nucleotides are TGTGCCTGGAGTGTACGGCCTAGCGGGAAGAAGACCTACGAGCAGTACTTC. Protein product: CAWSVRPSGKKTYEQYF. Looking up the rest from reference TRBV30 and TRBJ2-7 gives the full variable domain: SQTIHQWPATLVQPVGSPLSLECTVEGTSNPNLYWYRQAAGRGLQLLFYSVGIGQISSEVPQNLSASRPQDRQFILSSKKLLLSDSGFYLCAWSVRPSGKKTYEQYFGPGTRLTVT.

The V and J genes are TRBV15 and TRBJ2-7; 8 bases align to TRBD2. V shed 5 bases, J shed 7 bases, and the junction held 10 bases outside the gene matches. This CDR3 region has 14 residues. CDR1 and CDR2 (germline): LNHNV, YYDKDF (reference sequence). CDR3 nucleotide sequence: TGTGCCACCAGCTCGGGACTAGGACGTAGGGAGCAGTACTTC. This codes for CATSSGLGRREQYF.

Notes on this clone: A read error may account for a junction end that differs from germline. The chain links TRBV7-9 to TRBJ2-1; TRBD2 aligns across 15 bases. CDR3 size: 16 residues. Looked up from germline, CDR1 is SEHNR and CDR2 is FQNEAQ (reference sequence). The CDR3 is CSSSPLPGLAGGEQFF. CDR3 nucleotide sequence: TGTTCCAGCAGCCCGTTACCGGGACTAGCGGGAGGTGAGCAGTTCTTC.

This clone was seen only once. The chain recombines TRBV2 with TRBJ2-7, with 8 bases identical to TRBD2. Looked up from germline, CDR1 is SNHLY and CDR2 is FYNNEI. The trim removed 4 bases at V and 4 bases at J, leaving 6 bases unmatched. The length of the CDR3 is 14 residues. CDR3 amino acids: CASSVVLAAYEQYF. The CDR3 DNA reads as TGTGCCAGCAGTGTAGTACTAGCGGCTTACGAGCAGTACTTC.

This clone was seen only a few times. The rearrangement joins TRBV28 to TRBJ1-5; 8 bases map to TRBD1. Germline assignment: CDR1 MDHEN and CDR2 SYDVKM. CDR3 size: 14 residues. V dropped 6 bases and J dropped 5; count of bases not matched to a gene: 6. CDR3 region: CASRDRGIDQPQHF. The CDR3 nucleotides read TGTGCCAGCAGAGACAGGGGTATCGATCAGCCCCAGCATTTT.

This clone was seen only a few times. The gene calls are TRBV19 and TRBJ2-5; 9 bases are a match to TRBD1. This CDR3 comprises 13 residues. Trimming cost V 9 bases and J 4 bases; bases outside gene matches: 6. Germline V CDR1 and CDR2: LNHDA, SQIVND (reference sequence). DNA for the CDR3: TGTGCCAGCCAGGGACAGGGAGGAGAGACCCAGTACTTC. It codes for CASQGQGGETQYF.

This rearrangement joins TRBV19 to TRBJ1-2, with a weak D call TRBD1 (6 bases). V was clipped by 2 bases and J by 2 bases, with 12 bases between them. From germline, CDR1 is LNHDA and CDR2 SQIVND (reference sequence). The CDR3 loop spans 15 amino acids. This CDR3 reads CASSIRETGNYGYTF. The CDR3, as DNA: TGTGCCAGTAGTATAAGAGAGACAGGAAACTATGGCTACACCTTC.

The chain couples TRBV19 to TRBJ1-2; D not resolved. This CDR3 contains 17 residues. The V and J ends lost 6 bases and 2 bases respectively, with 22 bases between them. Germline assignment: CDR1 LNHDA and CDR2 SQIVND (reference sequence). The CDR3 DNA reads as TGTGCCAGTAGCCCCTCCGGTCTTCTATCATTAAACTATGGCTACACCTTC. Protein: CASSPSGLLSLNYGYTF.

V is TRBV6-4 and J is TRBJ2-2, with 7 positions matching TRBD1. The CDR3 totals 14 residues. The V and J ends lost 7 bases and 6 bases, in that order; junction bases with no gene match: 8. Germline CDR1 reads MRHNA; CDR2 reads SNTAGT. The CDR3 sequence is CASNPQGSPGELFF. CDR3 bases: TGTGCCAGCAATCCACAGGGGAGTCCCGGGGAGCTGTTTTTT.

The rearrangement uses TRBV7-9 and TRBJ2-7; D might be TRBD2 (6 bases). The CDR3 contains 14 residues. The germline V gene has CDR1 SEHNR and CDR2 FQNEAQ (reference sequence). With 3 bases removed from V and 2 bases from J, the gap between germline ends came to 11 bases. The CDR3 sequence is CASSFTGEPYEQYF. Written as DNA, the CDR3 is TGTGCCAGCAGCTTTACGGGAGAACCCTACGAGCAGTACTTC.

The CDR3 spells CASSLRRSYEQYF. The DNA for the CDR3 is TGTGCCAGCAGCTTACGGAGATCCTACGAGCAGTACTTC. The chain is built from TRBV11-2 and TRBJ2-7; the D is unclear. V lost 2 bases to trimming and J lost 1 base, with 6 bases between them. The CDR3 is 13 residues long. CDR1 and CDR2 (germline): SGHAT, FQNNGV. Variable domain in full (rest from reference TRBV11-2 and TRBJ2-7): EAGVAQSPRYKIIEKRQSVAFWCNPISGHATLYWYQQILGQGPKLLIQFQNNGVVDDSQLPKDRFSAERLKGVDSTLKIQPAKLEDSAVYLCASSLRRSYEQYFGPGTRLTVT.

The gene calls are TRBV4-2 and TRBJ1-1, with 8 bases identical to TRBD1. CDR3 size: 15 residues. Trimming took 6 bases from V and 9 from J; bases not matched to a gene: 15. Germline-derived CDR1 and CDR2 are LGHNA and YNFKEQ. This chain's CDR3 is CASRLSRGPEFQAFF. In nucleotides, the CDR3 is TGTGCCAGCAGGCTTAGCAGGGGGCCAGAGTTCCAAGCTTTCTTT.

The chain employs TRBV28 and TRBJ2-7, with unresolved D. Germline loops: CDR1 MDHEN, CDR2 SYDVKM. This CDR3 contains 12 residues. V was trimmed by 6 bases and J by 4 bases, leaving 10 bases between them. The CDR3 coding sequence is TGTGCCAGCAGCTCGAGGCGTTACGAGCAGTACTTC. It specifies CASSSRRYEQYF. The whole variable domain, filled in from reference TRBV28 and TRBJ2-7, reads DVKVTQSSRYLVKRTGEKVFLECVQDMDHENMFWYRQDPGLGLRLIYFSYDVKMKEKGDIPEGYSVSREKKERFSLILESASTNQTSMYLCASSSRRYEQYFGPGTRLTVT.

This clone was seen a few times. The chain has TRBV6-5 and TRBJ1-1; D may be TRBD1 (5 bases). Trimming left V 4 bases short and J 1 base short, with 10 bases between. Germline V gives CDR1 MNHEY, CDR2 SVGAGI. The CDR3 length is 14 residues. CDR3 nucleotide sequence: TGTGCCAGCAGTTCCGGAGACAGGAACACTGAAGCTTTCTTT. Translating it yields CASSSGDRNTEAFF.

The rearrangement joins TRBV19 to TRBJ2-1, with D tentatively TRBD1 (5 bases). There are 15 residues in the CDR3. CDR1 and CDR2 (germline): LNHDA, SQIVND (reference sequence). The V end lost 6 bases, the J end lost 4 bases, and 16 bases lay between the germline ends. CDR3 protein: CASSSFPAGYNEQFF. The CDR3 nucleotides are TGTGCCAGTAGCTCGTTCCCGGCAGGGTACAATGAGCAGTTCTTC.

The V call is TRBV28, the J call TRBJ2-7; 7 bases fit TRBD1. The CDR3 is 12 residues long. Germline CDR1 is MDHEN and CDR2 is SYDVKM. V lost 8 bases to trimming and J lost 3 bases; unmatched junction nucleotides: 4. CDR3 coding DNA: TGTGCCAGCGGGACAGCTTTCTACGAGCAGTACTTC. Protein product: CASGTAFYEQYF.

The chain employs TRBV7-2 and TRBJ2-1, with 9 bases fitting TRBD2. The V gene's germline CDR1 is SGHTA and CDR2 FQGNSA. Trimming at V came to 5 bases and at J to 4 bases, leaving 6 bases not matched to a gene. The length of the CDR3 is 15 residues. Here the CDR3 DNA reads TGTGCCAGCAGCCCAGACGGACTAGCGTACAATGAGCAGTTCTTC. Translating it yields CASSPDGLAYNEQFF.

The genes are TRBV27 and TRBJ2-7; 8 nucleotides align to TRBD2. Germline CDR1 and CDR2: MNHEY and SMNVEV (reference sequence). This CDR3 has 12 residues. The J segment lost 6 bases and the V segment lost 5 bases, leaving 3 bases of the junction unmatched. This CDR3 is CASSIGGGEQYF. CDR3 in DNA: TGTGCCAGCAGTATCGGGGGGGGCGAGCAGTACTTC.

The genes are TRBV6-6 and TRBJ2-7; 8 bases match TRBD2. V lost 2 bases, J lost 4 bases, and 4 bases stayed unmatched. The germline gives CDR1 MNHNY, CDR2 SVGAGI (reference sequence). This CDR3 has 14 amino acids. This CDR3 reads CASSYERERYEQYF. In nucleotides, the CDR3 is TGTGCCAGCAGTTACGAGCGGGAGAGGTACGAGCAGTACTTC.

The rearrangement joins TRBV5-1 to TRBJ2-2; the D gene is possibly TRBD2 (5 bases). Per the germline V gene, CDR1 is SGHRS and CDR2 is YFSETQ. This CDR3 region has 14 residues. V lost 0 bases to trimming and J lost 6 bases, with 9 bases between them. CDR3 region: CASSLGLSAGELFF. DNA of the CDR3: TGCGCCAGCAGCTTGGGACTATCGGCCGGGGAGCTGTTTTTT.

To note about this clone: The junction departs from the called germline gene at one end, perhaps through a read error. The chain carries TRBV7-9 and TRBJ2-7; D is perhaps TRBD1 (5 bases). CDR3 length: 14 residues. Germline V gene sequence: CDR1 SEHNR, CDR2 FQNEAQ (reference sequence). Here the CDR3 reads CSSSLRQGGFEQYF. CDR3 DNA: TGTTCCAGCAGCTTAAGGCAGGGTGGGTTCGAGCAGTACTTC. Supplemented by reference TRBV7-9 and TRBJ2-7, the full variable domain reads DTGVSQNPRHKITKRGQNVTFRCDPISEHNRLYWYRQTLGQGPEFLTYFQNEAQLEKSRLLSDRFSAERPKGSFSTLEIQRTEQGDSAMYLCSSSLRQGGFEQYFGPGTRLTVT.

The chain joins TRBV6-6 to TRBJ2-1; weak D call: TRBD1 (6 bases). V was pared by 2 bases and J by 15 bases, with 14 bases between. Germline V lookup: CDR1 MNHNY, CDR2 SVGAGI (reference sequence). The CDR3 is made up of 12 amino acids. The chain's CDR3 is CASSYRGQRAFF. The CDR3 DNA sequence: TGTGCCAGCAGTTACCGTGGACAGAGGGCGTTCTTC.